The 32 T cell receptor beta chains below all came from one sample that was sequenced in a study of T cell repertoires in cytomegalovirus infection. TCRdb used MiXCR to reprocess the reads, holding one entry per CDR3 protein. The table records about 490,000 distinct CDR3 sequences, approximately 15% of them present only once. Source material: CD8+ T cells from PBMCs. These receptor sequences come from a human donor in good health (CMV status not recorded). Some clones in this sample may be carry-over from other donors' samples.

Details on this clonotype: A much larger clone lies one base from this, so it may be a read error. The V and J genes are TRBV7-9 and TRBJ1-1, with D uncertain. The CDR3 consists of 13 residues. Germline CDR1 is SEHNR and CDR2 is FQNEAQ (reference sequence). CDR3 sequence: CASSTSYGLKALF. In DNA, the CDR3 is TGTGCCAGCAGCACAAGCTATGGGTTGAAAGCTTTATTT.

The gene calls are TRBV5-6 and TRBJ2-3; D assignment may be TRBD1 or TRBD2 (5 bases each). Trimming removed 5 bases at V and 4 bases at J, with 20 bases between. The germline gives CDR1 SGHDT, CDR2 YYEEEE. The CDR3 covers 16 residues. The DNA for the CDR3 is TGTGCCAGCAGACTGGACACTAGACTGGGGGCAGATACGCAGTATTTT. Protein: CASRLDTRLGADTQYF.

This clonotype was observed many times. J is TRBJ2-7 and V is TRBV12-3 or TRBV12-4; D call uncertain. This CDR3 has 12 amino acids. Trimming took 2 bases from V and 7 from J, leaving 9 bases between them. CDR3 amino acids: CASSLRSVEQYF. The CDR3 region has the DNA TGTGCCAGCAGTTTAAGGTCCGTGGAGCAGTACTTC.

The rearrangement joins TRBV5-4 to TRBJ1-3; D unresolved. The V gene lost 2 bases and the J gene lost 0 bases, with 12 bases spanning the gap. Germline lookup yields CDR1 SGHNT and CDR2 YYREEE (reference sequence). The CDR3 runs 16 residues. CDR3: CASSFSAALSGNTIYF. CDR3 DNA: TGTGCCAGCAGCTTTAGCGCGGCCCTCTCTGGAAACACCATATATTTT. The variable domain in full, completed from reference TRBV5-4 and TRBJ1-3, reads ETGVTQSPTHLIKTRGQQVTLRCSSQSGHNTVSWYQQALGQGPQFIFQYYREEENGRGNFPPRFSGLQFPNYSSELNVNALELDDSALYLCASSFSAALSGNTIYFGEGSWLTVV.

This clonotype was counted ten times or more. The CDR3 DNA reads as TGTGCCAGCAGTTACCTAGGCCTTGGGGGCTTCAATCAGCCCCAGCATTTT. This codes for CASSYLGLGGFNQPQHF. The rearrangement joins TRBV6-2 or TRBV6-3 to TRBJ1-5; TRBD1 is a possible D gene (6 bases). The ends were cut back, 2 bases at V and 3 bases at J, with 17 bases in the middle. CDR3 length: 17 amino acids. From germline, CDR1 is MNHEY and CDR2 SVGEGT.

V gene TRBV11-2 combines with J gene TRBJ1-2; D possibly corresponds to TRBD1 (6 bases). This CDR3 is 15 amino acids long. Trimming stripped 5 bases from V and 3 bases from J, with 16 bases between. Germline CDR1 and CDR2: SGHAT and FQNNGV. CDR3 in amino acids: CASSPSRGGDYGYTF. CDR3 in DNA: TGTGCCAGCAGCCCAAGCAGGGGAGGGGACTATGGCTACACCTTC.

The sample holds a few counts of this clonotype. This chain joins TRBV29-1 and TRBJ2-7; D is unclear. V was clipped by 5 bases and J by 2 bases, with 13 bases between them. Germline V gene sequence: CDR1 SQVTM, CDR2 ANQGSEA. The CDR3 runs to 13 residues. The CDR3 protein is CSVSARQPYEQYF. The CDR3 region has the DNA TGCAGCGTTTCGGCTAGGCAGCCCTACGAGCAGTACTTC.

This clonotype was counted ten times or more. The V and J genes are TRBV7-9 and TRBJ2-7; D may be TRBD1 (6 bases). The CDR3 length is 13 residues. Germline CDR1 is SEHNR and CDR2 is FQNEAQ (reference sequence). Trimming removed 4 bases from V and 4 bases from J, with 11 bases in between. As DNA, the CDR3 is TGTGCCAGCAGCTCGGGGACAAGATACGAGCAGTACTTC. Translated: CASSSGTRYEQYF.

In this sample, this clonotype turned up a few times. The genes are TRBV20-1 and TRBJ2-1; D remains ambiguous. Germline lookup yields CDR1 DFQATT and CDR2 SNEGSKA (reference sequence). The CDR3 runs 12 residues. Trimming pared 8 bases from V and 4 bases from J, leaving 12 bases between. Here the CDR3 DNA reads TGCAGTACGCCCGGACCATACAATGAGCAGTTCTTC. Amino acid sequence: CSTPGPYNEQFF.

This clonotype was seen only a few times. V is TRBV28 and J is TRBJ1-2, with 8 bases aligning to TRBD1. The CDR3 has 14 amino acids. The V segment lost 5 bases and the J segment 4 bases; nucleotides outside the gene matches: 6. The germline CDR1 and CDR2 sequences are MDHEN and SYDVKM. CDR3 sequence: CASSTNRGAYGYTF. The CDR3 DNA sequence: TGTGCCAGCAGTACTAACAGGGGGGCCTATGGCTACACCTTC.

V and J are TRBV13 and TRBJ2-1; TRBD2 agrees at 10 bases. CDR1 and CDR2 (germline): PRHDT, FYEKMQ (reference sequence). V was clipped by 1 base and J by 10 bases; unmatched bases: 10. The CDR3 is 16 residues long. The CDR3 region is CASSLERGGLKIEQFF. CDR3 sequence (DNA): TGTGCCAGCAGCTTAGAGCGGGGGGGCCTTAAGATCGAGCAGTTCTTC.

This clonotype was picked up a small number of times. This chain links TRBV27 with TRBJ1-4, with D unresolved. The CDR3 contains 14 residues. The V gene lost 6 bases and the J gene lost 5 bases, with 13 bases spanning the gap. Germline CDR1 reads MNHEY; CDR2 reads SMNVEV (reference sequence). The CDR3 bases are TGTGCCAGCAGCAAACAAGGTCAAAATGAAAAACTGTTTTTT. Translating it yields CASSKQGQNEKLFF.

CDR3 protein: CASSVPRIPSGSYNEQFF. The CDR3 coding sequence is TGTGCCAGCAGCGTACCCCGAATACCTAGCGGGAGTTACAATGAGCAGTTCTTC. V usage is TRBV9 and J usage is TRBJ2-1, with 10 positions matching TRBD2. V gave up 1 base and J gave up 4 bases; unmatched junction bases: 11. This CDR3 is built from 18 residues. Germline V gene sequence: CDR1 SGDLS, CDR2 YYNGEE.

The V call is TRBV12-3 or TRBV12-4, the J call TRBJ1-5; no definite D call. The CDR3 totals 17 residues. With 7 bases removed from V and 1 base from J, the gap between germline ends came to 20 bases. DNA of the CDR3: TGTGCCAGCATGACCCGAGGTGGAGGGTTGAGCAATCAGCCCCAGCATTTT. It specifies CASMTRGGGLSNQPQHF.

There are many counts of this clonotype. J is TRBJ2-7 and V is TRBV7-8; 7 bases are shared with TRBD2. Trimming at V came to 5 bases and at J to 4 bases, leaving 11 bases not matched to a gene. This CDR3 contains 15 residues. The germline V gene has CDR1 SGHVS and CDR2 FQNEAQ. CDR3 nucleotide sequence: TGTGCCAGCAGCCTTGGGGGGGGAAAGGTTTACGAGCAGTACTTC. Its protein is CASSLGGGKVYEQYF.

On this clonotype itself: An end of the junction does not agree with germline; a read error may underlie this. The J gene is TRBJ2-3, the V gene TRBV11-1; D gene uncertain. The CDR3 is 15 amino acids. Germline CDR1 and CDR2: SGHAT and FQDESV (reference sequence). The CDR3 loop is CARSSTSEGTDTQYF. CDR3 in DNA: TGTGCCAGAAGCTCGACATCAGAGGGCACAGATACGCAGTATTTT.

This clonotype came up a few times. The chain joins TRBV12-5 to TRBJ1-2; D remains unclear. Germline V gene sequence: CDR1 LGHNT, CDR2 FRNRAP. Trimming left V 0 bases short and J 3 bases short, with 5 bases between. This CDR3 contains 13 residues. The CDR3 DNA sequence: TGTGCTAGTGGTTTGGTACGCGACTATGGCTACACCTTC. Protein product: CASGLVRDYGYTF.

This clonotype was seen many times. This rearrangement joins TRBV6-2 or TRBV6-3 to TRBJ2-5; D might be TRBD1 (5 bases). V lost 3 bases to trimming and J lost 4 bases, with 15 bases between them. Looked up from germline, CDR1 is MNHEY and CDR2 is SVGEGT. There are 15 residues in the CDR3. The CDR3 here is CASSYPTVRVETQYF. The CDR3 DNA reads TGTGCCAGCAGTTATCCGACAGTTCGAGTAGAGACCCAGTACTTC.

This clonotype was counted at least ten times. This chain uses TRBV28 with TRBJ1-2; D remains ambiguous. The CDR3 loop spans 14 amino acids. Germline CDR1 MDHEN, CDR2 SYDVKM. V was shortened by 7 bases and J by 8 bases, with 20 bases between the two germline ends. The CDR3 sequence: CASIPSVGSRGYTF. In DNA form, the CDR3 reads TGTGCCAGCATACCTTCGGTAGGGTCGCGGGGCTACACCTTC.

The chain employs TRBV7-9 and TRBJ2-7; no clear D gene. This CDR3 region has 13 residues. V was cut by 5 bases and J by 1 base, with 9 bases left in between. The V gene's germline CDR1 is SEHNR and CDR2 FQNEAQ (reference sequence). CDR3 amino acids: CASSQSASYEQYF. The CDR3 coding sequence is TGTGCCAGCAGCCAGAGCGCGTCCTACGAGCAGTACTTC. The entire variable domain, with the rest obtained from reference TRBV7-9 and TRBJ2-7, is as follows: DTGVSQNPRHKITKRGQNVTFRCDPISEHNRLYWYRQTLGQGPEFLTYFQNEAQLEKSRLLSDRFSAERPKGSFSTLEIQRTEQGDSAMYLCASSQSASYEQYFGPGTRLTVT.

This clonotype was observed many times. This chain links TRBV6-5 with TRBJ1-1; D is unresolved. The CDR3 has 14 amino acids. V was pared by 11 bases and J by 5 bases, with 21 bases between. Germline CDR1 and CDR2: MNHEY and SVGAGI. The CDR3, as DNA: TGTGCCGCGTTTCCCCCTACACGAGGGACTGAAGCTTTCTTT. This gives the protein CAAFPPTRGTEAFF.

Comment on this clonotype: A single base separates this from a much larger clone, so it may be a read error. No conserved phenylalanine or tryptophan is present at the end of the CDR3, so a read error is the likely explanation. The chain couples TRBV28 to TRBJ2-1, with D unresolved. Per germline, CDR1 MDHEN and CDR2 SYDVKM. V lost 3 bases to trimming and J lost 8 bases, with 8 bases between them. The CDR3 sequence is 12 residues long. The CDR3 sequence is CASSLTTHEQFL. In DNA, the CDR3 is TGTGCCAGCAGTTTGACGACCCATGAGCAGTTCTTA.

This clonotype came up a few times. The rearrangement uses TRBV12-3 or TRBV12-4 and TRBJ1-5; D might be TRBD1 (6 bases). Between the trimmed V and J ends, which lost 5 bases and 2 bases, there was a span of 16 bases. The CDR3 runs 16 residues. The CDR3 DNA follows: TGTGCCAGCAGTCCCGAGGGGGGGGGGGGCAATCAGCCCCAGCATTTT. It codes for CASSPEGGGGNQPQHF.

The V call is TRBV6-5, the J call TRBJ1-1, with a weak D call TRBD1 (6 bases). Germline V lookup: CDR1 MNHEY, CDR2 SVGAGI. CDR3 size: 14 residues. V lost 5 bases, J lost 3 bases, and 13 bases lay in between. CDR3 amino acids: CASSDRRGYTEAFF. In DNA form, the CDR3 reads TGTGCCAGCAGTGACAGGAGAGGGTACACTGAAGCTTTCTTT.

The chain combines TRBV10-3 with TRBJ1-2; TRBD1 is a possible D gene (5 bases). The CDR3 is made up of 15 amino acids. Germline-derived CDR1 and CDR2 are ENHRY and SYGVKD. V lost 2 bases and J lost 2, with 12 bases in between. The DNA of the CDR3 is TGTGCCATCAGTGAGATAGGGGAAGGAAACTATGGCTACACCTTC. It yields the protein CAISEIGEGNYGYTF.

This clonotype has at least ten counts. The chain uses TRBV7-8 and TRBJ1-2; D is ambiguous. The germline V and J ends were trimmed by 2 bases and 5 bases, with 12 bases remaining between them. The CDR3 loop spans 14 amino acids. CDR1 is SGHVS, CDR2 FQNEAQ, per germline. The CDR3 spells CASSLSIRVYGYTF. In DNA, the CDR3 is TGTGCCAGCAGCTTATCAATACGGGTATATGGCTACACCTTC.

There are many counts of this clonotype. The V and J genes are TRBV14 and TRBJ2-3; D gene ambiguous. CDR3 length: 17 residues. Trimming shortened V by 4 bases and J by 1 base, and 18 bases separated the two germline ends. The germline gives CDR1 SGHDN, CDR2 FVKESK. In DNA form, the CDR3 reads TGTGCCAGCAGCCTTAGGCGGATAGCCCTGGGCACAGATACGCAGTATTTT. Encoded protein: CASSLRRIALGTDTQYF.

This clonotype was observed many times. The CDR3 reads CASSPHGGEGPLRNEQFF. DNA of the CDR3: TGTGCCAGCAGCCCCCATGGGGGGGAGGGCCCTCTGAGGAATGAGCAGTTCTTC. The rearrangement links TRBV7-3 to TRBJ2-1, with 7 bases lining up with TRBD2. Germline-derived CDR1 and CDR2 are SGHTA and FQGTGA. This CDR3 contains 18 residues. V lost 5 bases and J lost 7; bases outside the gene matches: 20.

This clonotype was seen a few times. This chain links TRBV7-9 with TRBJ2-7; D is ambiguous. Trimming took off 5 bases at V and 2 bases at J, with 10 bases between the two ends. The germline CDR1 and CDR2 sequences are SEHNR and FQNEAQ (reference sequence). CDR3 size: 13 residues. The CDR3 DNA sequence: TGTGCCAGCAGCCCCCCCCCCCCCTACGAGCAGTACTTC. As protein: CASSPPPPYEQYF.

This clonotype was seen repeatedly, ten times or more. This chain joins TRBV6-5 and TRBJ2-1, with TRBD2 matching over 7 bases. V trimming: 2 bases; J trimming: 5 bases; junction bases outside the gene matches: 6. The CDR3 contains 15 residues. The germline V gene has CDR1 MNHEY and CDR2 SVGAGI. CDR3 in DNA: TGTGCCAGCAGTTACAGGGCGGGAGCAAACAATGAGCAGTTCTTC. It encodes CASSYRAGANNEQFF.

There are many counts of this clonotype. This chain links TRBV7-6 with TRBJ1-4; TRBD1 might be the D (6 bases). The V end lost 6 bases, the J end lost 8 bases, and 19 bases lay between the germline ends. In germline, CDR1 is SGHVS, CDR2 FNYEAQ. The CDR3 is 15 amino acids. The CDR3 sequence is CASSLTTGLGEKLFF. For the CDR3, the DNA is TGTGCCAGCAGTTTGACAACAGGGTTAGGGGAAAAACTGTTTTTT. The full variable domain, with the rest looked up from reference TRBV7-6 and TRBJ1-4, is GAGVSQSPRYKVTKRGQDVALRCDPISGHVSLYWYRQALGQGPEFLTYFNYEAQQDKSGLPNDRFSAERPEGSISTLTIQRTEQRDSAMYRCASSLTTGLGEKLFFGSGTQLSVL.

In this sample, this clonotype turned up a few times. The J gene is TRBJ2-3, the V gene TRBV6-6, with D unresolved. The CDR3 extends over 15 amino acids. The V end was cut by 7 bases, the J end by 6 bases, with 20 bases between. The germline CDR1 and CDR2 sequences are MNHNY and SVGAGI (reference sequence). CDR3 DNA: TGTGCCAGCAAATTCGGCACGGCCTCCCTGGATACGCAGTATTTT. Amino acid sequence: CASKFGTASLDTQYF.